This T cell receptor (beta chain) originates from a study of shared clonotypes between healthy human individuals. About this clone: Its antigen is unknown.

The CDR3 extends over 13 amino acids. In germline, CDR1 is SGHDN, CDR2 FVKESK. Trimming pared 7 bases from V and 6 bases from J, leaving 13 bases between. Sequencing was performed with immunoSEQ multiplex PCR; in TCRdb, only in-frame clones are kept and a portion is missing. The repertoire consists of about 320,000 clones, with about nine tenths occurring once and the leading ten covering around 15%. Study-level results: Estimated clonotype richness was generally higher in naive than memory subsets.

The sequenced sample was memory CD8+ T cells sorted from blood. Subset here: CD45RO+ cells pooled with CCR7-negative TemRA cells. The TCR sequence derives from a man younger than 35 in good health. The chain joins TRBV14 to TRBJ2-1; D gene uncertain. Written as DNA, the CDR3 is TGTGCCAGCACGCAGTTCCGCAGCAATGAGCAGTTCTTC. It yields the protein CASTQFRSNEQFF.